The 21 T cell receptor beta chains given below trace back to one sample, sequenced in a study of cytomegalovirus exposure and HLA in healthy donors. The study ran its PCR with 60 Vbeta and 13 Jbeta primers. TCRdb's copy holds only in-frame clones and misses some; the assay was immunoSEQ multiplex PCR. This sample carries some 150,000 clones, 75% of them seen once, and the ten largest clones take 2.5% to 4%. Input material: PBMCs. The receptor set was obtained from a man between 35 and 55 years old in good health and CMV-seronegative.

Concerning this clone: The same CDR3 can be traced to other DNA sequences in this sample. The gene calls are TRBV10-2 and TRBJ2-7, with D possibly TRBD2 on 5 matching bases. With 0 bases removed from V and 3 bases from J, the gap between germline ends came to 9 bases. CDR3 length: 14 residues. Germline-derived CDR1 and CDR2 are WSHSY and SAAADI. CDR3 protein: CASSESREIYEQYF. The CDR3 nucleotides read TGCGCCAGCAGTGAGTCGAGGGAGATCTACGAGCAGTACTTC.

V usage is TRBV7-9 and J usage is TRBJ2-2; D is ambiguous. The CDR3 contains 14 residues. Germline V gene sequence: CDR1 SEHNR, CDR2 FQNEAQ (reference sequence). Trimming pared 2 bases from V and 1 base from J, leaving 5 bases between. Here the CDR3 reads CASSLRLNTGELFF. Here the CDR3 DNA reads TGTGCCAGCAGCTTAAGACTGAACACCGGGGAGCTGTTTTTT.

This chain links TRBV5-4 with TRBJ2-5, with 9 bases matching TRBD2. Germline lookup yields CDR1 SGHNT and CDR2 YYREEE (reference sequence). The CDR3 extends over 13 amino acids. V dropped 4 bases and J dropped 5; count of bases not matched to a gene: 3. The CDR3 nucleotides read TGTGCCAGCAGCCCCGGACTAGCGGAGACCCAGTACTTC. Translating gives CASSPGLAETQYF.

This clone was observed a few times. The chain couples TRBV6-1 to TRBJ1-5; 7 positions match TRBD1. Unmatched junction bases numbered 6, after V lost 8 bases and J lost 2 bases. The CDR3 loop spans 14 amino acids. Germline V gene sequence: CDR1 MNHNS, CDR2 SASEGT. In DNA, the CDR3 is TGTGCCAGCGGTTTCGACAGGGGCAATCAGCCCCAGCATTTT. This sequence encodes CASGFDRGNQPQHF.

This sequence joins TRBV4-1 and TRBJ2-5; TRBD2 aligns across 11 bases. This CDR3 is 16 amino acids long. From germline, CDR1 is MGHRA and CDR2 YSYEKL. V lost 4 bases and J lost 2; bases outside the gene matches: 6. The CDR3 DNA sequence: TGCGCCAGCAGCCTACATAGCGGGGGGGGTCAAGAGACCCAGTACTTC. Protein: CASSLHSGGGQETQYF.

The rearrangement uses TRBV7-9 and TRBJ2-1, with D uncertain. The V end lost 1 base, the J end lost 2 bases, and 6 bases lay between the germline ends. The CDR3 runs 14 residues. Germline V gives CDR1 SEHNR, CDR2 FQNEAQ (reference sequence). The CDR3: CASSLVGPYNEQFF. The CDR3 DNA follows: TGTGCCAGCAGCTTAGTGGGCCCCTACAATGAGCAGTTCTTC.

This sequence joins TRBV5-4 and TRBJ1-1; unclear D gene. With 4 bases removed from V and 1 base from J, the gap between germline ends came to 11 bases. This CDR3 is built from 14 residues. Germline V gives CDR1 SGHNT, CDR2 YYREEE (reference sequence). Here the CDR3 reads CASSAQRTNTEAFF. CDR3 in DNA: TGTGCCAGCAGCGCCCAGCGGACGAACACTGAAGCTTTCTTT.

This clone was counted a single time. The chain uses TRBV25-1 and TRBJ2-5; 13 nucleotides line up with TRBD2. Germline V gene lookup returns CDR1 MGHDK and CDR2 SYGVNS. The CDR3 is 17 residues long. V lost 4 bases to trimming and J lost 0 bases; unmatched junction nucleotides: 5. CDR3 in amino acids: CASSGRTSGGYQETQYF. DNA for the CDR3: TGTGCCAGCAGTGGACGGACTAGCGGGGGTTACCAAGAGACCCAGTACTTC.

This rearrangement joins TRBV6-1 to TRBJ2-2, with 9 bases matching TRBD1. V trimming: 5 bases; J trimming: 7 bases; junction bases outside the gene matches: 8. CDR1 and CDR2 from the germline V gene are MNHNS and SASEGT. The CDR3 spans 15 residues. CDR3 residues: CASSTRDRENGELFF. The DNA of the CDR3 is TGTGCCAGCAGTACCCGGGACAGGGAAAACGGGGAGCTGTTTTTT.

This clone was counted a few times. The rearrangement links TRBV5-8 to TRBJ2-3; 7 nucleotides agree with TRBD2. CDR1 and CDR2 (germline): SGHTS, YDEGEE. The V segment lost 2 bases and the J segment 2 bases; nucleotides outside the gene matches: 2. CDR3 size: 14 residues. Here the CDR3 DNA reads TGTGCCAGCAGCTTCGCGGGAGCCACAGATACGCAGTATTTT. Translating gives CASSFAGATDTQYF.

The chain links TRBV7-9 to TRBJ1-1, with a weak D call TRBD1 (5 bases). From germline, CDR1 is SEHNR and CDR2 FQNEAQ (reference sequence). The CDR3 is 16 residues long. V was clipped by 3 bases and J by 5 bases, with 19 bases between them. The CDR3 bases are TGTGCCAGCAGCTTTACTTCAGGGCGCGTAGGGACTGAAGCTTTCTTT. Translation gives CASSFTSGRVGTEAFF.

V gene TRBV7-9 combines with J gene TRBJ2-7; D call uncertain. This CDR3 is built from 14 residues. Per the germline V gene, CDR1 is SEHNR and CDR2 is FQNEAQ (reference sequence). V gave up 3 bases and J gave up 0 bases, with 9 bases separating them. The CDR3 region has the DNA TGTGCCAGCAGCTTCGCACAGATCTCCTACGAGCAGTACTTC. This translates into CASSFAQISYEQYF. Looking up the rest from reference TRBV7-9 and TRBJ2-7 gives the full variable domain: DTGVSQNPRHKITKRGQNVTFRCDPISEHNRLYWYRQTLGQGPEFLTYFQNEAQLEKSRLLSDRFSAERPKGSFSTLEIQRTEQGDSAMYLCASSFAQISYEQYFGPGTRLTVT.

This sequence joins TRBV7-9 and TRBJ2-7; D unclear. Between the trimmed V and J ends, which lost 1 base and 2 bases, there was a span of 9 bases. CDR1 is SEHNR and CDR2 is FQNEAQ in the germline V gene (reference sequence). The CDR3 has 14 residues. The chain's CDR3 is CASSLVLAPYEQYF. In DNA, the CDR3 is TGTGCCAGCAGCTTAGTTCTGGCACCCTACGAGCAGTACTTC.

The V call is TRBV4-2, the J call TRBJ2-5; tentative D call: TRBD2 (5 bases). The DNA end favors TRBJ2-7, so the J call may be wrong. Germline CDR1 reads LGHNA; CDR2 reads YNFKEQ. The CDR3 has 12 amino acids. This CDR3 is CASSQRVDEQYF. CDR3 DNA: TGTGCCAGCAGCCAGAGGGTCGACGAGCAGTACTTC.

The chain is built from TRBV29-1 and TRBJ1-2, with a weak D call TRBD1 (5 bases). Germline-derived CDR1 and CDR2 are SQVTM and ANQGSEA. Between the trimmed V and J ends, which lost 6 bases and 2 bases, there was a span of 19 bases. The CDR3 runs to 15 residues. CDR3 DNA: TGCAGCGTAGCCGGTAGGGGCCCGAAGAACTATGGCTACACCTTC. Translation: CSVAGRGPKNYGYTF.

This clone has just one count. J is TRBJ1-1 and V is TRBV27, with 7 bases identical to TRBD1. Trimming took 10 bases from V and 2 from J; bases not matched to a gene: 16. Germline values: CDR1 MNHEY, CDR2 SMNVEV (reference sequence). The CDR3 runs 16 residues. In DNA, the CDR3 is TGTGCCACCACGAGACAGGGCCCCCCCTATAACACTGAAGCTTTCTTT. Its protein product is CATTRQGPPYNTEAFF.

The chain couples TRBV11-2 to TRBJ1-5, with D possibly TRBD1 on 5 matching bases. Germline values: CDR1 SGHAT, CDR2 FQNNGV. Trimming shortened V by 5 bases and J by 6 bases, and 11 bases separated the two germline ends. The CDR3 loop spans 13 amino acids. The CDR3 DNA is TGTGCCAGCAGCCGGGGGGATCGTCAGCCCCAGCATTTT. Translating it yields CASSRGDRQPQHF.

This clone is a singleton in its sample. The chain has TRBV6-5 and TRBJ1-4, with D possibly TRBD1 on 6 matching bases. The length of the CDR3 is 16 residues. V was clipped by 2 bases and J by 4 bases, with 14 bases between them. Germline V gene lookup returns CDR1 MNHEY and CDR2 SVGAGI. This CDR3 reads CASSYGGAAFNEKLFF. CDR3 coding DNA: TGTGCCAGCAGTTACGGGGGCGCAGCGTTTAATGAAAAACTGTTTTTT.

V is TRBV6-5 and J is TRBJ1-5; 7 positions agree with TRBD1. CDR1 is MNHEY, CDR2 SVGAGI, per germline. CDR3 length: 14 residues. Trimming removed 6 bases from V and 2 bases from J; junction bases left unmatched: 4. The CDR3 protein is CASRDDRGNQPQHF. CDR3 sequence (DNA): TGTGCCAGCAGAGACGACAGGGGCAATCAGCCCCAGCATTTT.

This chain joins TRBV5-1 and TRBJ1-2; D ambiguous. The CDR3 consists of 15 residues. Trimming removed 0 bases at V and 5 bases at J, with 14 bases between. CDR1 is SGHRS and CDR2 is YFSETQ in the germline V gene. CDR3 residues: CASSLESGKPYGYTF. As DNA, the CDR3 is TGCGCCAGCAGCTTGGAGTCAGGAAAGCCATATGGCTACACCTTC.

The rearrangement uses TRBV28 and TRBJ1-6, with D tentatively TRBD1 (5 bases). Germline V CDR1 and CDR2: MDHEN, SYDVKM. Trimming removed 7 bases from V and 4 bases from J, with 17 bases in between. This CDR3 spans 16 amino acids. CDR3 residues: CASKGIIGPYNSPLHF. CDR3 coding DNA: TGTGCCAGCAAGGGGATAATAGGGCCTTATAATTCACCCCTCCACTTT.